Below, one TCR beta chain is given with its context. The sample originates from a study of blood T cell repertoires in COVID-19. Germline values: CDR1 LGHNA, CDR2 YSLEER. V lost 5 bases, J lost 4 bases, and 10 bases stayed unmatched. The CDR3 spans 15 residues. Assay used: immunoSEQ multiplex PCR; TCRdb lists only in-frame clones, some missing. The sample contains about 120,000 clones, roughly 80% of which appear only once. The gene calls are TRBV4-3 and TRBJ2-7, with TRBD1 matching 8 bases. The TCR originated in a man aged 25 to 40 with acute or convalescent COVID-19. What was sequenced was peripheral blood. CDR3 loop: CASSWEQGDRYEQYF. In DNA form, the CDR3 reads TGCGCCAGCAGCTGGGAACAGGGGGATCGGTACGAGCAGTACTTC.